Following are 21 T cell receptor beta chains from one sample sequenced in a study of Graves' ophthalmopathy and Graves' hyperthyroidism. RNA transcripts were the template, and TCR beta CDR3 regions were amplified from them. HTBI-primed RT-PCR formed the first round, and a multiplex PCR formed the second. Using its own MiXCR run on the multiplex PCR reads, TCRdb lists one record per CDR3 protein. This table has 400,000 to 450,000 distinct CDR3 sequences, under 25% appearing once. Source material: peripheral blood. These receptors all come from a woman under 30 with stable Graves' hyperthyroidism.

This clonotype was seen many times. The chain combines TRBV27 with TRBJ2-7; 9 nucleotides align to TRBD2. Germline V gene lookup returns CDR1 MNHEY and CDR2 SMNVEV (reference sequence). This CDR3 has 16 residues. Germline trimming cut 5 bases from V and 2 bases from J; bases unmatched to any gene: 10. The CDR3 region is CASSPHRLAATYEQYF. CDR3 bases: TGTGCCAGCAGTCCCCACAGACTAGCGGCCACCTACGAGCAGTACTTC.

The genes are TRBV27 and TRBJ2-7; D gene ambiguous. The CDR3 runs to 13 residues. V dropped 5 bases and J dropped 0 bases, with 8 bases sitting between them. Germline CDR1 reads MNHEY; CDR2 reads SMNVEV (reference sequence). In DNA, the CDR3 is TGTGCCAGCAGTCCGCAGACCTCCTACGAGCAGTACGTC. Translated: CASSPQTSYEQYV.

A few counts support this clonotype. The rearrangement joins TRBV29-1 to TRBJ1-2; 8 bases align to TRBD1. CDR3 size: 14 residues. J lost 2 bases, V lost 4 bases, and 6 bases had no gene match. CDR1 is SQVTM and CDR2 is ANQGSEA in the germline V gene. This CDR3 is CSVVETGENYGYTF. CDR3 DNA: TGCAGCGTTGTGGAGACAGGGGAAAACTATGGCTACACCTTC. The variable domain in full, completed from reference TRBV29-1 and TRBJ1-2, reads SAVISQKPSRDICQRGTSLTIQCQVDSQVTMMFWYRQQPGQSLTLIATANQGSEATYESGFVIDKFPISRPNLTFSTLTVSNMSPEDSSIYLCSVVETGENYGYTFGSGTRLTVV.

Worth noting for this clonotype: With a much larger clone just one base away, this may be a read error. V usage is TRBV6-1 and J usage is TRBJ2-5, with D perhaps matching TRBD2 (5 bases). The V gene's germline CDR1 is MNHNS and CDR2 SASEGT. The length of the CDR3 is 13 residues. Here the CDR3 reads CAGSGSGQETQYF. CDR3 sequence (DNA): TGTGCCGGCAGTGGTTCGGGGCAAGAGACCCAGTACTTC.

This clonotype has ten or more counts. CDR3: CASSETGAGELFF. In DNA, the CDR3 is TGTGCCAGCAGCGAGACAGGGGCCGGGGAGCTGTTTTTT. The rearrangement joins TRBV12-3 or TRBV12-4 to TRBJ2-2, with 8 bases identical to TRBD1. The CDR3 extends over 13 amino acids. V was pared by 6 bases and J by 6 bases, with 3 bases of the junction left unmatched.

The table lists this clonotype with many counts. The chain carries TRBV7-6 and TRBJ2-7, with D perhaps being TRBD1 or TRBD2 (6 bases each). The germline CDR1 and CDR2 sequences are SGHVS and FNYEAQ. The CDR3 consists of 15 residues. Trimming stripped 0 bases from V and 5 bases from J, with 14 bases between. CDR3 loop: CASSLAGGAKNEQYF. The CDR3, as DNA: TGTGCCAGCAGCTTAGCCGGGGGCGCGAAGAACGAGCAGTACTTC.

Many counts were recorded for this clonotype. V gene TRBV7-9 combines with J gene TRBJ2-4, with unresolved D. The CDR3 length is 15 residues. Trimming removed 4 bases from V and 0 bases from J, with 10 bases in between. Germline V gene sequence: CDR1 SEHNR, CDR2 FQNEAQ (reference sequence). The CDR3 region is CASSSPMEAKNIQYF. The CDR3 bases are TGTGCCAGCAGCTCGCCCATGGAAGCCAAAAACATTCAGTACTTC.

This clonotype appeared many times. A much more abundant neighbour one base away suggests this may be a read error. The chain is built from TRBV15 and TRBJ2-5; 7 bases are a match to TRBD2. Germline CDR1 LNHNV, CDR2 YYDKDF (reference sequence). The CDR3 length is 16 residues. The DNA of the CDR3 is TGTGCCACCAGGGCTGATCTAGCGGCGGGAGAAGAGACCAAGTACTTC. Protein: CATRADLAAGEETKYF.

Ten or more counts support this clonotype. The chain links TRBV27 to TRBJ1-5; D is unclear. The V and J ends lost 5 bases and 6 bases respectively, with 11 bases between them. Germline V gene data show CDR1 as MNHEY and CDR2 as SMNVEV (reference sequence). The CDR3 has 13 amino acids. CDR3 amino acids: CASSGLPGQPQHF. The DNA for the CDR3 is TGTGCCAGCAGTGGTTTGCCGGGTCAGCCCCAGCATTTT.

This clonotype was seen ten or more times. The chain couples TRBV6-1 to TRBJ1-1; weak D call: TRBD1 (6 bases). The CDR3 spans 14 residues. Trimming took 7 bases from V and 3 from J, leaving 15 bases between them. Germline V CDR1 and CDR2: MNHNS, SASEGT. In DNA, the CDR3 is TGTGCCAGCAATGTCTACAGGGAAGACACTGAAGCTTTCTTT. Translated, it gives CASNVYREDTEAFF.

This clonotype was observed a few times. This rearrangement joins TRBV7-2 to TRBJ2-2, with TRBD2 matching over 13 bases. Germline-derived CDR1 and CDR2 are SGHTA and FQGNSA. V lost 3 bases, J lost 8 bases, and 0 bases stayed unmatched. CDR3 length: 14 amino acids. The CDR3 nucleotides read TGTGCCAGCAGCTTGACTAGCGGGAGGGGGGAGCTGTTTTTT. Translating it yields CASSLTSGRGELFF.

This clonotype has at least ten counts. The genes are TRBV27 and TRBJ2-4; no clear D gene. The V end lost 8 bases, the J end lost 1 base, and 6 bases lay between the germline ends. Germline V gene lookup returns CDR1 MNHEY and CDR2 SMNVEV (reference sequence). CDR3 length equals 12 residues. Here the CDR3 reads CASGYAKNIQYF. In DNA, the CDR3 is TGTGCCAGCGGGTACGCCAAAAACATTCAGTACTTC.

This clonotype came up many times. The chain uses TRBV28 and TRBJ2-7; D call uncertain. There are 15 residues in the CDR3. Trimming removed 1 base from V and 2 bases from J, with 12 bases in between. CDR1 and CDR2 from the germline V gene are MDHEN and SYDVKM. The CDR3 coding sequence is TGTGCCAGCAGTTTATCTCGGCGACGGGCCTACGAGCAGTACTTC. This sequence encodes CASSLSRRRAYEQYF.

This clonotype was counted ten times or more. This rearrangement joins TRBV6-1 to TRBJ2-7; D not certain. Trimming shortened V by 0 bases and J by 4 bases, and 10 bases separated the two germline ends. This CDR3 has 14 residues. The germline gives CDR1 MNHNS, CDR2 SASEGT. The CDR3 region has the DNA TGTGCCAGCAGTGAAGCGCTTCGTGGTTACGAGCAGTACTTC. Protein sequence: CASSEALRGYEQYF.

There are a few counts of this clonotype. The chain combines TRBV30 with TRBJ2-5; TRBD2 agrees at 9 bases. Trimming removed 1 base from V and 0 bases from J; junction bases left unmatched: 3. The CDR3 covers 15 residues. Germline CDR1 reads GTSNPN; CDR2 reads SVGIG (reference sequence). The CDR3 is CAWSGLAVHQETQYF. CDR3 nucleotides: TGTGCCTGGAGTGGACTAGCGGTGCACCAAGAGACCCAGTACTTC. The full variable domain, completed using reference TRBV30 and TRBJ2-5, is SQTIHQWPATLVQPVGSPLSLECTVEGTSNPNLYWYRQAAGRGLQLLFYSVGIGQISSEVPQNLSASRPQDRQFILSSKKLLLSDSGFYLCAWSGLAVHQETQYFGPGTRLLVL.

This clonotype appeared many times. As DNA, the CDR3 is TGCGCCAGCAGTGCCGGGGATGGCTACGAGCAGTACTTC. Protein sequence: CASSAGDGYEQYF. The chain combines TRBV10-1 with TRBJ2-7; D is perhaps TRBD2 (5 bases). Germline V CDR1 and CDR2: WNHNN, SYGVQD (reference sequence). The CDR3 consists of 13 residues. Trimming took 4 bases from V and 3 from J, leaving 10 bases between them.

The V call is TRBV6-1, the J call TRBJ2-5; 12 nucleotides line up with TRBD2. J was trimmed by 2 bases and V by 4 bases; bases with no gene match: 8. CDR1 MNHNS and CDR2 SASEGT come from the germline V gene. The CDR3 is 17 residues long. The CDR3 here is CASSAKLTSGGQETQYF. The CDR3, as DNA: TGTGCCAGCAGTGCAAAACTGACTAGCGGGGGACAAGAGACCCAGTACTTC.

There are a few counts of this clonotype. CDR3 in amino acids: CASSEGGGGAETQYF. Written as DNA, the CDR3 is TGTGCCAGCAGTGAAGGCGGTGGGGGGGCGGAGACCCAGTACTTC. The chain carries TRBV6-1 and TRBJ2-5; perhaps TRBD2 as D (7 bases). With 1 base removed from V and 5 bases from J, the gap between germline ends came to 14 bases. This CDR3 has 15 amino acids. In germline, CDR1 is MNHNS, CDR2 SASEGT.

This clonotype was seen at least ten times. The rearrangement joins TRBV28 to TRBJ2-7, with 11 bases fitting TRBD1. The CDR3 is made up of 15 amino acids. J was trimmed by 3 bases and V by 5 bases; bases with no gene match: 6. From germline, CDR1 is MDHEN and CDR2 SYDVKM. CDR3 DNA: TGTGCCAGCAGTGAATGGGGACAGGGGGACTACGAGCAGTACTTC. It encodes CASSEWGQGDYEQYF.

DNA of the CDR3: TGTGCCACACTAGCGGCTTACACCGGGGAGCTGTTTTTT. This encodes CATLAAYTGELFF. The genes are TRBV10-3 and TRBJ2-2, with TRBD2 identical over 8 bases. CDR3 length: 13 amino acids. V trimming: 10 bases; J trimming: 3 bases; junction bases outside the gene matches: 4. CDR1 ENHRY and CDR2 SYGVKD come from the germline V gene.

This clonotype was counted at least ten times. The chain joins TRBV10-3 to TRBJ2-2; D may match TRBD1 or TRBD2 (6 bases each). V lost 3 bases to trimming and J lost 3 bases, with 11 bases between them. CDR1 ENHRY and CDR2 SYGVKD come from the germline V gene. The CDR3 extends over 15 amino acids. The CDR3 loop reads CAISDSGGDTGELFF. The CDR3 coding sequence is TGTGCCATCAGTGATTCCGGGGGCGACACCGGGGAGCTGTTTTTT.